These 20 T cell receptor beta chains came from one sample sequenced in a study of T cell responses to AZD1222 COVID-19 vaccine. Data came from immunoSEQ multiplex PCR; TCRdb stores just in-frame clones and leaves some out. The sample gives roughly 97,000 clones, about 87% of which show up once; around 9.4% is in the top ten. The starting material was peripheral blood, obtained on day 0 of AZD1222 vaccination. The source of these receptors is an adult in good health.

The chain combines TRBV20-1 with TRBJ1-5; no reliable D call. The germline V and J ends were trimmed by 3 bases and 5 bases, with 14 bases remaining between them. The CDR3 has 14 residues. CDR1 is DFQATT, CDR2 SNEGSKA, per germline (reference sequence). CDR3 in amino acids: CSASVYIEDQPQHF. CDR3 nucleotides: TGCAGTGCTAGTGTTTATATAGAGGATCAGCCCCAGCATTTT.

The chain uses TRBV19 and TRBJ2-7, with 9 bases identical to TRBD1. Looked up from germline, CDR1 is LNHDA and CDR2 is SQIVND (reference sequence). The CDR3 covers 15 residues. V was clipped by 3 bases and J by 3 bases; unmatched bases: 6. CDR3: CASSIGTGLIYEQYF. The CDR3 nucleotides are TGTGCCAGTAGTATTGGGACAGGGTTGATCTACGAGCAGTACTTC.

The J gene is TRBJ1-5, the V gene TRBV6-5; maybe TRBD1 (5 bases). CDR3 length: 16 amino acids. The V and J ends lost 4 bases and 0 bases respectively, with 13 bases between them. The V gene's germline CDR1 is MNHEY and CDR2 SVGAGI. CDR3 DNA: TGTGCCAGCAGTTGGGACGGTAGATATAGCAATCAGCCCCAGCATTTT. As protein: CASSWDGRYSNQPQHF.

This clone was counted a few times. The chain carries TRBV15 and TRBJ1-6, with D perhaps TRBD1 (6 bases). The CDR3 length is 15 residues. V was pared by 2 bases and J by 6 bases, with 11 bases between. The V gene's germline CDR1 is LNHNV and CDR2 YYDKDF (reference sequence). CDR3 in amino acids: CATSRTGRTNSPLHF. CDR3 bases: TGTGCCACCAGCAGAACAGGGAGAACTAATTCACCCCTCCACTTT.

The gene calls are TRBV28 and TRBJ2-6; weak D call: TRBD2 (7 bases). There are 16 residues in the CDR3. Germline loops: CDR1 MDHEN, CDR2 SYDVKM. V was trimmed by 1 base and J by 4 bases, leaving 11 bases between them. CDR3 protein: CASSLYGGHGANVLTF. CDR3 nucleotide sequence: TGTGCCAGCAGTTTATACGGGGGGCACGGGGCCAACGTCCTGACTTTC.

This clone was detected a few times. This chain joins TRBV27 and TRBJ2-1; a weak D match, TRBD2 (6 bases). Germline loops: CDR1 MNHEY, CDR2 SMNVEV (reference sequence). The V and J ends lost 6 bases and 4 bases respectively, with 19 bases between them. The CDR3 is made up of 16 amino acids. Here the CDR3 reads CASSNPGRWDYNEQFF. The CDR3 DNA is TGTGCCAGCAGCAACCCCGGGAGATGGGATTACAATGAGCAGTTCTTC.

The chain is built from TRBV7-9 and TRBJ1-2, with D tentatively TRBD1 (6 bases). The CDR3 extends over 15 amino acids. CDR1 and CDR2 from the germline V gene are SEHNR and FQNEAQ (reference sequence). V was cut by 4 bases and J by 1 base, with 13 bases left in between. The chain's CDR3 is CASSYAGHLNYGYTF. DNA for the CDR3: TGTGCCAGCAGCTACGCGGGACACCTTAACTATGGCTACACCTTC. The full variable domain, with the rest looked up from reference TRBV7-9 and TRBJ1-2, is DTGVSQNPRHKITKRGQNVTFRCDPISEHNRLYWYRQTLGQGPEFLTYFQNEAQLEKSRLLSDRFSAERPKGSFSTLEIQRTEQGDSAMYLCASSYAGHLNYGYTFGSGTRLTVV.

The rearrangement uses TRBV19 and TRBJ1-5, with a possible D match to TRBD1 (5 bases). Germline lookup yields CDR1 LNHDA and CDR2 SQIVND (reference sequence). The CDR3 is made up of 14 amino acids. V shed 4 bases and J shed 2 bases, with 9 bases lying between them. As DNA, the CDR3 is TGTGCCAGTAGTACAGGGTACGGCAATCAGCCCCAGCATTTT. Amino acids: CASSTGYGNQPQHF.

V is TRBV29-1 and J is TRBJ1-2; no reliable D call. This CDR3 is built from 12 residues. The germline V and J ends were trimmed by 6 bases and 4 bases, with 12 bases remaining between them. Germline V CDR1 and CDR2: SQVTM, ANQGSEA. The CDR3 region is CSVIRVTYGYTF. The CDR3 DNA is TGCAGCGTGATACGGGTCACCTATGGCTACACCTTC.

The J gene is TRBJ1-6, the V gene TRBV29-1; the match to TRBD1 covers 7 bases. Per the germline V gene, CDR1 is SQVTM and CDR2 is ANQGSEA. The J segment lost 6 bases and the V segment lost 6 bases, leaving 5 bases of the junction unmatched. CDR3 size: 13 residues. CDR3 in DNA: TGCAGCGTGGGGGACAGATTTAATTCACCCCTCCACTTT. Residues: CSVGDRFNSPLHF.

Written as DNA, the CDR3 is TGTGCCAGCAGCTACGGGACAGTTGAAAAACTGTTTTTT. Its protein is CASSYGTVEKLFF. V gene TRBV6-5 combines with J gene TRBJ1-4; 7 bases line up with TRBD1. Germline assignment: CDR1 MNHEY and CDR2 SVGAGI. The CDR3 loop spans 13 amino acids. V shed 6 bases, J shed 7 bases, and the junction held 5 bases outside the gene matches.

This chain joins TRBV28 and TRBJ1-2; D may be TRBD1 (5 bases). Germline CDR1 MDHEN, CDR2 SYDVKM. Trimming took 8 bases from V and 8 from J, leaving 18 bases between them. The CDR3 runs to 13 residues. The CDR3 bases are TGTGCCAGCGCCGGGGACCTCAAGAGGGGCTACACCTTC. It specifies CASAGDLKRGYTF.

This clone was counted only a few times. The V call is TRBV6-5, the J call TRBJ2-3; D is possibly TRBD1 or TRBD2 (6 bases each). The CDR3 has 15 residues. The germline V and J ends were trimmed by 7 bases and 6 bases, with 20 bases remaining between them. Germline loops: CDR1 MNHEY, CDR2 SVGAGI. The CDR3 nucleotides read TGTGCCAGCACCCCGGGGAAGGGGGGAAGGGATACGCAGTATTTT. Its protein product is CASTPGKGGRDTQYF.

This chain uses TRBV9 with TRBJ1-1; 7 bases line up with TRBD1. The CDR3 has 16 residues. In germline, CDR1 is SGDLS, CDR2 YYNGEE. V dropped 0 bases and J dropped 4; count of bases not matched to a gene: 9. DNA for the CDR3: TGTGCCAGCAGCGTAGATCTGGCAGGGGGTATCACTGAAGCTTTCTTT. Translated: CASSVDLAGGITEAFF.

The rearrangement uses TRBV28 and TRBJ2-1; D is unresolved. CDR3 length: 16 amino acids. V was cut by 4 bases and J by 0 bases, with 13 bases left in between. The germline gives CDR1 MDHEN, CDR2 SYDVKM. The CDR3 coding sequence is TGTGCCAGCAGTTCGGCCGCGATCCCCTCCTACAATGAGCAGTTCTTC. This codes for CASSSAAIPSYNEQFF.

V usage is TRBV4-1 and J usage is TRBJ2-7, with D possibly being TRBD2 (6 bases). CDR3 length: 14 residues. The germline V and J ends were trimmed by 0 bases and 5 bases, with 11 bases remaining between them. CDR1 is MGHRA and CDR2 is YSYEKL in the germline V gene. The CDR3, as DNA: TGCGCCAGCAGCCAAGATCGGTCGGGGGACGAGCAGTACTTC. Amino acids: CASSQDRSGDEQYF.

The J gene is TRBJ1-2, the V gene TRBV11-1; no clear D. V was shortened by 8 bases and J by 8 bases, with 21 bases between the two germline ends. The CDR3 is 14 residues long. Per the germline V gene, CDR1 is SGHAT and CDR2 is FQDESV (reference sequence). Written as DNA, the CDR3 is TGTGCCAGCGCGGCCCAGCCTCTAGATTTAGGCTACACCTTC. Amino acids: CASAAQPLDLGYTF. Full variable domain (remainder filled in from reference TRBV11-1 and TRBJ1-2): EAEVAQSPRYKITEKSQAVAFWCDPISGHATLYWYRQILGQGPELLVQFQDESVVDDSQLPKDRFSAERLKGVDSTLKIQPAELGDSAMYLCASAAQPLDLGYTFGSGTRLTVV.

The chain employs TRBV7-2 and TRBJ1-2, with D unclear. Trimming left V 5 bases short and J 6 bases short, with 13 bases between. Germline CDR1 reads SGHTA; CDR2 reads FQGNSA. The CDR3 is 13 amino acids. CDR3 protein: CASSVQSGDGYTF. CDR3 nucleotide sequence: TGTGCCAGCAGCGTACAGTCCGGGGATGGCTACACCTTC.

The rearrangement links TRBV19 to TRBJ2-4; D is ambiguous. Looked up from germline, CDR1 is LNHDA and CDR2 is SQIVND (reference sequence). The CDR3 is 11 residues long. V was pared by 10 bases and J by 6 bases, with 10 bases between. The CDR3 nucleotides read TGTGCCACCGGACCCCCAAACATTCAGTACTTC. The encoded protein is CATGPPNIQYF.

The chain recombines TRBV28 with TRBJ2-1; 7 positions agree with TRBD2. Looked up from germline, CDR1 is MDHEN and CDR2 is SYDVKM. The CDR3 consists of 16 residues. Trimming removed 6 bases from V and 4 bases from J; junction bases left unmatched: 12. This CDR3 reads CASSRSTSDLYNEQFF. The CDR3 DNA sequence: TGTGCCAGCAGCCGATCTACTAGCGACCTTTACAATGAGCAGTTCTTC.